This is a list of T cell receptor beta chains from one sample in a study of CD8 T cells in Susac syndrome. One entry per CDR3 protein results from TCRdb running MiXCR on the immunoSEQ multiplex PCR reads. The sample contains about 200,000 distinct CDR3 sequences, roughly nine tenths of which appear only once. Sequenced: CD8+ T cells from PBMCs. These receptors came from a human donor with multiple sclerosis. CDR3s include the opening cysteine and the closing phenylalanine or tryptophan. The order of the fields is D gene, V gene, CDR3 length, J gene, clone size, CDR3 DNA, CDR3 protein. D genes are given only for firm matches. Some rows have no size entry. The others give once, few or many, or a class for an expanded clone.

>TRBD1|TRBV7-9|17|TRBJ1-2|NA
TGTGCCAGCAGCCAACCCTCGGGGAACAGGGGGAACTATGGCTACACCTTC
CASSQPSGNRGNYGYTF
>NA|TRBV12-3/TRBV12-4|15|TRBJ1-2|NA
TGTGCCAGCAGTTCCTACAGTTCCTCTAACTATGGCTACACCTTC
CASSSYSSSNYGYTF
>NA|TRBV20-1|14|TRBJ2-5|NA
TGCAGTGCTAGAGATCTGGGGGCGGGGGAGACCCAGTACTTC
CSARDLGAGETQYF
>NA|TRBV6-5|15|TRBJ2-7|NA
TGTGCCAGCAGTTACCAGTCGGCGGGCTCCTACGAGCAGTACTTC
CASSYQSAGSYEQYF
>NA|TRBV5-1|14|TRBJ1-1|NA
TGCGCCAGCAGCTTGGTGGGAGAGTTCTCTGAAGCTTTCTTT
CASSLVGEFSEAFF
>NA|TRBV4-1|14|TRBJ1-5|NA
TGCGCCAGCGCTCAACAGGCGAGCAATCAGCCCCAGCATTTT
CASAQQASNQPQHF
>TRBD1|TRBV29-1|16|TRBJ1-1|NA
TGCAGCGTTGAAGATTTGGCTGACAGGGCGGAGACTGAAGCTTTCTTT
CSVEDLADRAETEAFF
>TRBD1|TRBV5-4|16|TRBJ1-2|NA
TGTGCCAGCAGCCTCTTGGGACAGGGGGATTATGATGGCTACACCTTC
CASSLLGQGDYDGYTF
>TRBD2|TRBV4-1|19|TRBJ2-3|NA
TGCGCCAGCAGCCAAGAACGGGCGGGAGGGCCTTCTAGCACAGATACGCAGTATTTT
CASSQERAGGPSSTDTQYF
>TRBD2|TRBV3-1|18|TRBJ2-3|NA
TGTGCCAGCAGCCAAGTAGGTTTGGGTAGCGGGGACACAGATACGCAGTATTTT
CASSQVGLGSGDTDTQYF
>NA|TRBV19|14|TRBJ2-7|once
TGTGCCAGTAGTATCAGCCAGGGTTCCTACGAGCAGTACTTC
CASSISQGSYEQYF
>TRBD2|TRBV27|15|TRBJ2-7|NA
TGTGCCAGCAGTCTTTTAGCGGGGCTAACCTACGAGCAGTACTTC
CASSLLAGLTYEQYF
>NA|TRBV29-1|13|TRBJ1-2|NA
TGCAGCGTGAAAACGGACAGTCGTTGGGGCTACACCTTC
CSVKTDSRWGYTF
>NA|TRBV19|14|TRBJ2-7|NA
TGTGCCAGTAGTATAGCAGACTTTCCCTACGAGCAGTACTTC
CASSIADFPYEQYF